These T cell receptor beta chains were read from a single sample in a study of blood T cell repertoires in COVID-19. The table came from immunoSEQ multiplex PCR; TCRdb's copy has only in-frame clones and leaves some out. The data show under 350,000 clones, less than 90% seen once. The sample comprised peripheral blood. Receptors originate from a man in his 60s who had recovered from COVID-19. The CDR3 runs from the conserved cysteine through the conserved F or W. Each record gives: J gene, clone size, V gene, D gene, CDR3 DNA, CDR3 protein. The D gene is left open where the match is weak. Some rows have no size entry. The others give once, few or many, or a class for an expanded clone.

>TRBJ1-1|.|TRBV3-1/TRBV3-2|TRBD1
TGTGCCAGCAGCCGATCCGGGACAGGGTGGTTTGTGGCCACTGAAGCTTTCTTT
CASSRSGTGWFVATEAFF
>TRBJ2-1|few|TRBV6-1|TRBD2
TGTGCCAGCAGTCCTAGCGGCCTCTCCTACAATGAGCAGTTCTTC
CASSPSGLSYNEQFF
>TRBJ1-2|.|TRBV6-6|TRBD1
TGTGCCAGCAGTTACGGGGACAGTGGCTACACCTTC
CASSYGDSGYTF
>TRBJ1-4|.|TRBV5-4|.
TGTGCCAGCAGCTTGGTTGGGGGCGCGGGTGAAAAACTGTTTTTT
CASSLVGGAGEKLFF
>TRBJ2-5|.|TRBV12-2|.
TGTGCAAGTCGCTTCGATACTAGCGGGACACTCCAAGAGACCCAGTACTTC
CASRFDTSGTLQETQYF
>TRBJ2-5|.|TRBV6-6|TRBD2
TGTGCCAGCAGACTAGCGGGGGTTGAGACCCAGTACTTC
CASRLAGVETQYF
>TRBJ1-2|few|TRBV5-1|.
TGCGCCAGCAGCTTGAGGCAGGGCGCTAACTATGGCTACACCTTC
CASSLRQGANYGYTF
>TRBJ2-3|.|TRBV21-1|.
TGTGCCAGCAGCAAGCCGCTTACGAGGACAGGGCAGGACTCAGATACGCAGTATTTT
CASSKPLTRTGQDSDTQYF
>TRBJ2-7|.|TRBV10-2|.
TGCGCCAGCACCGGGGACTTAGACTACGAGCAGTACTTC
CASTGDLDYEQYF
>TRBJ2-4|.|TRBV7-9|TRBD2
TGTGCCAGCAGCCCCCCACTAGCGGGGGAAAACATTCAGTACTTC
CASSPPLAGENIQYF
>TRBJ2-7|.|TRBV5-5|.
TGTGCCAGCAGCTTGGCAGCGACCGACGCGTACGAGCAGTACTTC
CASSLAATDAYEQYF
>TRBJ1-1|few|TRBV19|.
TGTGCCAGTCAGGAGCAGGGGAACACTGAAGCTTTCTTT
CASQEQGNTEAFF
>TRBJ2-7|.|TRBV5-1|.
TGCGCCAGCAGCTTTAGCTCTTTAGGCTACGAGCAGTACTTC
CASSFSSLGYEQYF
>TRBJ1-2|.|TRBV28|.
TGTGCCAGCAGTTTCCTGACATATGGCTACACCTTC
CASSFLTYGYTF
>TRBJ2-5|once|TRBV5-1|TRBD2
TGCGCCAGCAGCTTGGACCCTAGCGGGGGGGAGACCCAGTACTTC
CASSLDPSGGETQYF
>TRBJ1-6|.|TRBV19|.
TGTGCCAGTAGTCCATTTTATCAGGGATCACATTCACCCCTCCACTTT
CASSPFYQGSHSPLHF